This TCR beta chain came from a study of blood T cells in healthy people across ages. Overall study results and limits: As age increased, TCR beta diversity per million T cells fell in a roughly linear fashion.

Next came a second PCR, run for about 7 to 12 cycles, which used a sample-barcoded 5' primer along with a J-beta primer mix. TCRdb re-analysed the 5' RACE reads in MiXCR, keeping a single row per CDR3 protein. The repertoire holds hundreds of thousands of distinct CDR3 sequences, roughly 47% seen once, with under 25% in the top ten. This clonotype came up once. Its antigen is currently unknown. Losses at the gene ends were 0 bases for V and 5 bases for J; bases not matched to a gene: 11. The CDR3 has 17 amino acids. Germline V gene data show CDR1 as SGDLS and CDR2 as YYNGEE. This sequence was found in a woman aged 55-69 years in good health. V gene TRBV9 combines with J gene TRBJ2-3, with 8 bases identical to TRBD2. The sample was blood. The CDR3 is CASSVEAGAYRIDTQYF. The CDR3 DNA reads TGTGCCAGCAGCGTAGAAGCGGGGGCCTACCGGATAGATACGCAGTATTTT.